These T cell receptor beta chains were read from a single sample in a study of cytomegalovirus exposure and HLA in healthy donors. The table came from immunoSEQ multiplex PCR; TCRdb's copy has only in-frame clones and leaves some out. This sample has about 120,000 clones, with 65% to 80% found just once. Sequences were obtained from PBMCs. These receptors came from a man aged 35-49 years in good health and CMV-seropositive. Each CDR3 is given with its conserved first and last residue.

j_call v_call cdr3_aa
TRBJ1-2 TRBV4-2 CASSQEITLPDYGYTF
TRBJ2-3 TRBV11-3 CASSLGTGFPARDTQYF
TRBJ2-2 TRBV12-5 CASGLVTPRQGNTGELFF
TRBJ2-7 TRBV7-8 CASSLERTITYEQYF
TRBJ2-7 TRBV10-3 CAIKDLAGGQEEQYF
TRBJ1-2 TRBV19 CASSSWSSRAYGYTF
TRBJ1-3 TRBV5-1 CASSPGQGVGNTIYF
TRBJ2-3 TRBV5-6 CASSYRTSGPPVVDTQYF
TRBJ2-7 TRBV6-5 CASSRLAGASYEQYF
TRBJ1-1 TRBV5-1 CASSIKPGNTEAFF
TRBJ2-1 TRBV15 CATSRALAGYSYNEQFF
TRBJ1-1 TRBV5-1 CASSRSEGTEAFF
TRBJ1-2 TRBV7-9 CASSSSGADYGYTF
TRBJ1-3 TRBV7-8 CASSLGAGSGNTIYF
TRBJ2-7 TRBV11-2 CASSLPLGSSYEQYF
TRBJ1-5 TRBV2 CASSAEGVANQPQHF
TRBJ1-6 TRBV5-1 CASSSHWGQGVSYNSPLHF
TRBJ2-5 TRBV28 CASSMAGGRETQYF
TRBJ1-5 TRBV30 CAWSVYSNQPQHF
TRBJ2-1 TRBV5-1 CASSPYSYNEQFF
TRBJ2-3 TRBV6-1 CASSEALAGGPDTQYF
TRBJ2-3 TRBV19 CASTRTSASTDTQYF
TRBJ2-7 TRBV27 CASSPQLVSAYEQYF
TRBJ2-1 TRBV28 CASSLRGVSYNEQFF
TRBJ1-4 TRBV29-1 CSVATGVATNEKLFF
TRBJ1-4 TRBV15 CATSHLQGNEKLFF
TRBJ1-3 TRBV30 CAWSGPGISGNTIYF
TRBJ1-4 TRBV6-5 CASSSIGTENEKLFF
TRBJ1-6 TRBV7-8 CASSLAQDNSPLHF
TRBJ2-3 TRBV7-3 CASSLAAGGSTDTQYF
TRBJ2-7 TRBV6-5 CASMNRESPSYEQYF
TRBJ1-5 TRBV7-2 CASSQTRGRGNQPQHF
TRBJ2-5 TRBV28 CASSLPIRERQETQYF
TRBJ2-1 TRBV4-3 CASSHYSGGAWNEQFF
TRBJ2-1 TRBV5-1 CASSLSTGEFYNEQFF
TRBJ2-2 TRBV19 CASKGGGTGVTGELFF
TRBJ1-2 TRBV7-2 CASSYGTEDGYTF
TRBJ1-5 TRBV6-5 CGTSGGNQPQHF
TRBJ2-1 TRBV5-1 CASSSYRDNEQFF
TRBJ1-5 TRBV5-5 CASGQEPGSNQPQHF
TRBJ1-5 TRBV5-6 CASSPRTGLGGQPQHF